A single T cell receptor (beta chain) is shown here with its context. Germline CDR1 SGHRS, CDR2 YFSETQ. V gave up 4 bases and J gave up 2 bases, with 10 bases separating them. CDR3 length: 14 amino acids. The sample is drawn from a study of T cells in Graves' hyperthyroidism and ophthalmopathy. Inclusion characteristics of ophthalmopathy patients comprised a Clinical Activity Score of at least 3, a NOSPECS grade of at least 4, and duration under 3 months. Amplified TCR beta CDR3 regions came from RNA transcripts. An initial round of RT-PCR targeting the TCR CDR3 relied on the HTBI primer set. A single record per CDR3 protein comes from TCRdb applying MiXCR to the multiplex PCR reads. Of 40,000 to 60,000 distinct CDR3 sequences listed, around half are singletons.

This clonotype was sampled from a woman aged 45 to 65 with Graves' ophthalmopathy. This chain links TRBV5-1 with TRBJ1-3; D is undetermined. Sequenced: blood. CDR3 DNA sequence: TGCGCCAGCAGCAGCGGCGGGGCTGGAAACACCATATATTTT. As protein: CASSSGGAGNTIYF.